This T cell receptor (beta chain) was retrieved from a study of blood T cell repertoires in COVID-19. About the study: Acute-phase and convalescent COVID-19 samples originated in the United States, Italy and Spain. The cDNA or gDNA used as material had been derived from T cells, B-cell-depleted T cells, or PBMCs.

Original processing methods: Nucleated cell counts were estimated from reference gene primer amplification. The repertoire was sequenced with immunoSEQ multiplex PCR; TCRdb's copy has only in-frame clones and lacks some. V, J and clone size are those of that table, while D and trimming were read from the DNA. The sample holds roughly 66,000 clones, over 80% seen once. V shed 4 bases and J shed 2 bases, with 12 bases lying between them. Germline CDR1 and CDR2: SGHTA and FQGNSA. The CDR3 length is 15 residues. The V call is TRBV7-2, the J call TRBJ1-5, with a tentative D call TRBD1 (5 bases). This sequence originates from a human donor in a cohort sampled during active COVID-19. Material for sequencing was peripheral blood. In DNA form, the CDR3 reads TGTGCCAGCAGCTGGACCCGGGGGGGCAATCAGCCCCAGCATTTT. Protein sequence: CASSWTRGGNQPQHF.